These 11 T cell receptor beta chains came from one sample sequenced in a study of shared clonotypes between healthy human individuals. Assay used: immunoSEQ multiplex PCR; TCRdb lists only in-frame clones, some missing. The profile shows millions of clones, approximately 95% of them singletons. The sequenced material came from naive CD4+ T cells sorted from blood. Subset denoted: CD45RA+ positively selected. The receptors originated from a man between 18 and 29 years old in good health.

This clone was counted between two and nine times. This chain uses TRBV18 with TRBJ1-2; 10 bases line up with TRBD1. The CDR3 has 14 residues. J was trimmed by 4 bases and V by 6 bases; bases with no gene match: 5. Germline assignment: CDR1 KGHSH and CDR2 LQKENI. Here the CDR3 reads CASSTGQGVYGYTF. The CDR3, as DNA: TGTGCCAGCTCGACAGGACAGGGGGTCTATGGCTACACCTTC.

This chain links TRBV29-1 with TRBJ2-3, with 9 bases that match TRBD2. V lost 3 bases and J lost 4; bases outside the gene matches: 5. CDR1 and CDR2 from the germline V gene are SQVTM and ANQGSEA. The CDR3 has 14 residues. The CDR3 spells CSVEVAGAADTQYF. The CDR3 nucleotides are TGCAGCGTTGAGGTAGCGGGGGCGGCAGATACGCAGTATTTT.

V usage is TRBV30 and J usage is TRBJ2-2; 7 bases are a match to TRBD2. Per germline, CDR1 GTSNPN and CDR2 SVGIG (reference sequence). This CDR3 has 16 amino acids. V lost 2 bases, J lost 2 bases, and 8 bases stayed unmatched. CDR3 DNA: TGTGCCTGGAGTTCTTCCCCTAGCGGTAACACCGGGGAGCTGTTTTTT. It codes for CAWSSSPSGNTGELFF.

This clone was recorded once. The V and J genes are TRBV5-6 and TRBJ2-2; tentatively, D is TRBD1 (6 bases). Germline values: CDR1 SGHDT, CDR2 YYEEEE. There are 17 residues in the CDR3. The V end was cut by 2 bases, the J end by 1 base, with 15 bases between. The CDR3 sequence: CASSLGTGTLNTGELFF. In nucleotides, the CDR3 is TGTGCCAGCAGCTTAGGAACCGGGACACTGAACACCGGGGAGCTGTTTTTT.

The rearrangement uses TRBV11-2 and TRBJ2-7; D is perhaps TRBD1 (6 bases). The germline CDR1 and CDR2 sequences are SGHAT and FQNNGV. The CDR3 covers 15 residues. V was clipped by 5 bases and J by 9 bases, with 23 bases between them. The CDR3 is CASSQDTQGAYGQYF. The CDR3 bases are TGTGCCAGCAGCCAAGATACACAGGGAGCTTATGGGCAGTACTTC.

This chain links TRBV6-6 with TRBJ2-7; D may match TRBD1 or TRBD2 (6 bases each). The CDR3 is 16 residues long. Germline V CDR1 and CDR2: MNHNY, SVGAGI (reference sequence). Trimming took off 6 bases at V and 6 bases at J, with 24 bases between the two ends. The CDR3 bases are TGTGCCAGCAGGACACCCCCGTATGGGGGGCCCGCCGAGCAGTACTTC. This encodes CASRTPPYGGPAEQYF.

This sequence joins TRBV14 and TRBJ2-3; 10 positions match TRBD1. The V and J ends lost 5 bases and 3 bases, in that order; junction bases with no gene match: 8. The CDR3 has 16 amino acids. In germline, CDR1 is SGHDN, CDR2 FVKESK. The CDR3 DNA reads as TGTGCCAGCAGCTATTCGACAGGGGGCTTGACAGATACGCAGTATTTT. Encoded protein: CASSYSTGGLTDTQYF.

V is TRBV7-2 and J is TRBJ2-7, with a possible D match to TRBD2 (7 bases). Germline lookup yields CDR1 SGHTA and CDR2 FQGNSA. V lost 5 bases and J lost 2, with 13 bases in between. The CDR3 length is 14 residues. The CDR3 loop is CASSREGGPYEQYF. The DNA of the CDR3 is TGTGCCAGCAGCCGTGAGGGGGGGCCCTACGAGCAGTACTTC.

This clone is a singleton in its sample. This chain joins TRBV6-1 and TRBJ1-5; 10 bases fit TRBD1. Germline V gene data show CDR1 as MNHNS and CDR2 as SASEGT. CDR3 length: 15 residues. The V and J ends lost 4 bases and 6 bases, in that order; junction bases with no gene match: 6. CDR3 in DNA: TGTGCCAGCAGTGCTCGGGACAGGGGCGGTCAGCCCCAGCATTTT. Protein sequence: CASSARDRGGQPQHF.

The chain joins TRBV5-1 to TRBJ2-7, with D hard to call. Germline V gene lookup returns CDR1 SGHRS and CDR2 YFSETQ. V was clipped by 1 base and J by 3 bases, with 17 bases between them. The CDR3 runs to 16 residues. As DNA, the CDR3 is TGCGCCAGCAGCTTGATGGGGATTGGGCAGAGCTACGAGCAGTACTTC. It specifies CASSLMGIGQSYEQYF.

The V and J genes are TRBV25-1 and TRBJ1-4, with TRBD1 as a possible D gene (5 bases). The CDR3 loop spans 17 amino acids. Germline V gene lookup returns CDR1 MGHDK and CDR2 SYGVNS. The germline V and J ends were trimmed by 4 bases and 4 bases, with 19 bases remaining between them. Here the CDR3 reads CASSVTGTAWNNEKLFF. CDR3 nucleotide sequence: TGTGCCAGCAGTGTTACCGGGACTGCCTGGAATAATGAAAAACTGTTTTTT.